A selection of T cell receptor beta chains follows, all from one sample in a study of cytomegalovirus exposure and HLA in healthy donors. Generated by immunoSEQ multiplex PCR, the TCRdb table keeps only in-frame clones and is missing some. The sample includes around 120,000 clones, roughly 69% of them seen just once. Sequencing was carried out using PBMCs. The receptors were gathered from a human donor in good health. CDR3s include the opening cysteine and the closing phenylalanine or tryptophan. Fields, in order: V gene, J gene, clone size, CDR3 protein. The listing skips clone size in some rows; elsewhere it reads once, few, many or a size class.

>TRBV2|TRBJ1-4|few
CASRGGLIEKLFF
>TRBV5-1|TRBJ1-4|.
CASSLGTGGEKLFF
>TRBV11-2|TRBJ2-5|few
CASSLGLGDQETQYF
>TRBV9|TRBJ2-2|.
CASSVTGNTGELFF
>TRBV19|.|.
CASSIRNRPYEQYF
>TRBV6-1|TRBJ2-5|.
CASRPGTGSLAQYF
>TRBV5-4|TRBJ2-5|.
CASSSDAGKQETQYF
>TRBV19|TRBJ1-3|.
CASNPSGRVGNTIYF
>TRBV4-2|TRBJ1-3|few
CASSQTPPGSGNTIYF
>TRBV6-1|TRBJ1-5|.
CASRRPGNDQPQHF
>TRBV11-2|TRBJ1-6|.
CASKGTGRYNSPLHF
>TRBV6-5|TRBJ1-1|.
CASSSGSYGAFF
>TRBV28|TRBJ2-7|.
CASSPGTGDEQYF
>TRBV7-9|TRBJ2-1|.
CASSPLAGVAYNEQFF
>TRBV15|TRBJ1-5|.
CATSSTSQRSRINQPQHF
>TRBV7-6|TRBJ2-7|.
CASSFRAGTSGMGNEQYF
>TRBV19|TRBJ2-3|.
CASSIVSSGRFFGDTQYF
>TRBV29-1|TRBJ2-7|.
CSVGLGGSYEQYF
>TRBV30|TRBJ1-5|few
CAWKADRRGPQHF
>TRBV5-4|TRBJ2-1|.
CASSTTGGGRGNNEQFF
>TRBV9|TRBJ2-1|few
CASSARDRGGDEQFF
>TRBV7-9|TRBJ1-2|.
CASTPGQGFNYGYTF
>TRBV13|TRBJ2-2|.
CASSSAGARLVTGELFF
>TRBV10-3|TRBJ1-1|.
CAIRDRSEAFF
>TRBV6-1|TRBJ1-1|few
CASRSGGNTEAFF
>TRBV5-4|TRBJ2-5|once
CASSLWTSGSHKTQYF
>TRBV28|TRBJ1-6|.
CASSILLQVNSPLHF
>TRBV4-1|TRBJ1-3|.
CASSQEVTGPLNTIYF
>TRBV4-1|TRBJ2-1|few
CASSLRLAAPLYNEQFF
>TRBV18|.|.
CASSPGRGYEQYF
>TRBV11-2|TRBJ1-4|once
CASSPRAGGTNEKLFF
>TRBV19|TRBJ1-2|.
CATRTGDRGDYGYTF
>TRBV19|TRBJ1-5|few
CASTNRGRGVQGNQPQHF
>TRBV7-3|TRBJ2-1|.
CASSLRPLDRASSYNEQFF
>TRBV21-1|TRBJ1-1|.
CASSKAHRESNTEAFF
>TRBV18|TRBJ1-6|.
CASSWGQGNSPLHF
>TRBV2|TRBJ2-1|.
CASSEAPWTGGLDEQFF